These T cell receptor beta chains were read from a single sample in a study of T cell responses to AZD1222 COVID-19 vaccine. TCRdb keeps only in-frame clones here, not all; method: immunoSEQ multiplex PCR. This sample has around 200,000 clones, with about nine tenths found just once. Specimen: peripheral blood, collected on day 0 of AZD1222 vaccination. These TCRs come from an adult in good health. Each CDR3 is given with its conserved first and last residue. D genes are given only for firm matches. The size entry is marked missing in some rows and otherwise reads once, few, many or a size class.

cdr3_aa: CASSFTPPKTQYF
cdr3_nt: TGTGCCAGCAGTTTTACTCCCCCAAAGACCCAGTACTTC
d_call: -
v_call: TRBV27
j_call: TRBJ2-5
clone_size: -

cdr3_aa: CASSSGSYNEQFF
cdr3_nt: TGTGCCAGCAGCTCAGGGAGTTACAATGAGCAGTTCTTC
d_call: -
v_call: TRBV12-3/TRBV12-4
j_call: TRBJ2-1
clone_size: -

cdr3_aa: CASSQTIEGQPQHF
cdr3_nt: TGTGCCAGCAGCCAAACCATAGAGGGGCAGCCCCAGCATTTT
d_call: -
v_call: TRBV6-5
j_call: TRBJ1-5
clone_size: -

cdr3_aa: CASSSTGTGAYEQYF
cdr3_nt: TGTGCCAGCAGCTCCACCGGGACAGGGGCCTACGAGCAGTACTTC
d_call: TRBD1
v_call: TRBV7-2
j_call: TRBJ2-7
clone_size: -

cdr3_aa: CASSEVRVLSYEQYF
cdr3_nt: TGTGCCAGCAGTGAAGTCAGGGTTCTCTCCTACGAGCAGTACTTC
d_call: -
v_call: TRBV2
j_call: TRBJ2-7
clone_size: -

cdr3_aa: CASSGPGALDEQFF
cdr3_nt: TGTGCCAGTAGTGGCCCGGGGGCGTTGGATGAGCAGTTCTTC
d_call: -
v_call: TRBV19
j_call: TRBJ2-1
clone_size: -

cdr3_aa: CASSGAGTNYGYTF
cdr3_nt: TGTGCCAGCAGTGGGGCAGGGACGAACTATGGCTACACCTTC
d_call: -
v_call: TRBV2
j_call: TRBJ1-2
clone_size: many

cdr3_aa: CASGWSPSYEQYF
cdr3_nt: TGTGCTAGTGGTTGGAGCCCCTCCTACGAGCAGTACTTC
d_call: -
v_call: TRBV12-5
j_call: TRBJ2-7
clone_size: -

cdr3_aa: CASSPLIQPQHF
cdr3_nt: TGTGCCAGCAGTCCCCTCATTCAGCCCCAGCATTTT
d_call: -
v_call: TRBV28
j_call: TRBJ1-5
clone_size: -

cdr3_aa: CATSRGSGSYNEQFF
cdr3_nt: TGTGCCACCAGCAGAGGGTCAGGGAGTTACAATGAGCAGTTCTTC
d_call: -
v_call: TRBV15
j_call: TRBJ2-1
clone_size: -